These 2 T cell receptor beta chains share one sample of origin, sequenced in a study of T-cell reconstitution after alpha-beta-depleted transplantation in children. A library of TCRbeta sequences, prepared with unique molecular identifiers, was generated. TCRdb analysed the PCR reads with MiXCR anew, one entry per CDR3 protein. The sample has hundreds of thousands of distinct CDR3 sequences, 10% to 15% seen once. The source was PBMCs, mostly from graft donor cells, collected 360 days after TCRalphabeta/CD19-depleted stem cell transplant. All receptors derive from a male patient between 5 and 17 years old who had a stem cell transplant for acute myeloid leukemia, so the T cells may come from the graft donor.

This clonotype came up a few times. This chain uses TRBV24-1 with TRBJ2-1; 11 bases agree with TRBD2. The J segment lost 6 bases and the V segment lost 5 bases, leaving 8 bases of the junction unmatched. The germline CDR1 and CDR2 sequences are KGHDR and SFDVKD. The CDR3 spans 16 residues. The CDR3 here is CATSGPGTSGVNEQFF. The CDR3 DNA reads TGTGCCACCAGTGGTCCCGGGACTAGCGGTGTCAATGAGCAGTTCTTC.

This clonotype was counted ten times or more. This sequence joins TRBV29-1 and TRBJ2-2, with 7 bases lining up with TRBD2. V lost 4 bases, J lost 5 bases, and 7 bases stayed unmatched. From germline, CDR1 is SQVTM and CDR2 ANQGSEA. The CDR3 covers 14 residues. In DNA form, the CDR3 reads TGCAGCGTTGTAGGGCTAGCGGTTACCGGGGAGCTGTTTTTT. As protein: CSVVGLAVTGELFF.